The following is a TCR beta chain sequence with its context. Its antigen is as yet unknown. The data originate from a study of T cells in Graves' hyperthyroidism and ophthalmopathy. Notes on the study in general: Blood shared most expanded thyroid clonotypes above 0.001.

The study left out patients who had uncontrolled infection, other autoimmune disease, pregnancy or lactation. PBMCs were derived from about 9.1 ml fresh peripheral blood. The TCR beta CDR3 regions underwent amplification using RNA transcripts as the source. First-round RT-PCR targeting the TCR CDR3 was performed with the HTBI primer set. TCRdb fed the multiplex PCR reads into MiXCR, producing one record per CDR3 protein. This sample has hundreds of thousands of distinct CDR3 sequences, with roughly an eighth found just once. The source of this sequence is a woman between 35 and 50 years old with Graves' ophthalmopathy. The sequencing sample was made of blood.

This chain's CDR3 is CASSEGGKGYKPQHF. CDR3 nucleotide sequence: TGTGCCAGCAGTGAAGGGGGGAAGGGGTATAAGCCCCAGCATTTT. V usage is TRBV25-1 and J usage is TRBJ1-5, with D possibly TRBD1 on 5 matching bases. The CDR3 runs 15 residues. Germline V gives CDR1 MGHDK, CDR2 SYGVNS. The V end lost 2 bases, the J end lost 8 bases, and 16 bases lay between the germline ends.